This T cell receptor (beta chain) comes out of a study of glioma-infiltrating T cells. Germline CDR1 and CDR2: LNHDA and SQIVND (reference sequence). V lost 5 bases and J 6 bases, leaving 17 bases between the germline ends. The CDR3 has 15 amino acids. To note about this clonotype: Its antigen remains unknown. A much larger clone differs from this one at a single base, so this may be a read error.

Overall study findings and caveats: Tissue and blood shared very few CDR3 sequences. Gliomas, especially low-grade, showed above-expected tissue-blood divergence; non-neoplastic patients showed below.

Amplification of TCR alpha and beta CDR3 regions from RNA used iRepertoire nested multiplex PCR. Input was roughly 95-450 ng of tissue mRNA or PBMC total RNA. Each CDR3 protein is one row after TCRdb ran MiXCR on the multiplex PCR reads. The sample yields around 190,000 distinct CDR3 sequences, about 47% seen once. The sample taken for sequencing was glioma tissue, nonneoplastic brain tissue, or PBMCs (not recorded which). The sequence derives from a human donor with low-grade glioma or glioblastoma, undergoing nonglioma brain surgery, or in good health (not recorded which). The chain employs TRBV19 and TRBJ2-4; TRBD1 is a possible D gene (6 bases). The CDR3 region is CASSPLYRVGNIQYF. CDR3 in DNA: TGTGCCAGTAGTCCCCTCTACAGGGTTGGAAACATTCAGTACTTC.